This entry describes one T cell receptor (beta chain). Its antigen remains undetermined. Base quality data are lacking; no much larger clone is found one base away. The sample is drawn from a study of shared clonotypes between healthy human individuals (dated by TCRdb to 2020 to 2022). About the investigation overall: A couple of women and three men aged 18 to 49 years were included in the cohort. To increase sequencing depth and limit assay-specific biases, different laboratories used diverse techniques to prepare libraries and sequence TCR repertoires. For each donor, three plates each were used for CD4 naive and CD4 memory, two plates were used for CD8 naive, and one plate was used for CD8 memory. Blood TCR repertoires of 5 or 6 healthy adults were deeply sequenced to estimate repertoire size and the extent of clonotype sharing between individuals. Leukapheresis yielded between about 0.8 and 8.9 billion PBMCs per donor. The investigation overall reported the following: Sampling was restricted to blood, and TCR repertoires in tissues likely differ from the TCR repertoires found in blood. Naive subsets generally had larger estimated clonotype richness than memory subsets. The genetic and exposure-history diversity represented was limited by the small number of donors. Compared with non-shared clonotypes, clonotypes shared by all four sorted-subset donors had higher generation probabilities. Pairwise subsampling indicated that sequencing depth was expected to affect the degree of clonotype sharing among donors. Sharing across a few donors was observed for roughly 5.4% of naive CD4, under 4% of naive CD8, about 2.5% of memory CD4, and around 0.4% of memory CD8 clonotypes. Incomplete sequencing was indicated by rarefaction of sorted-subset datasets, despite the large sequencing depth.

CDR3 length: 17 amino acids, cysteine to phenylalanine. Kept here is only the CDR3 DNA, which spans 51 bases and is read in frame from base 1. The germline V gene provides CDR1 MGHRA and CDR2 YSYEKL. Unmatched junction bases come to 9, with V trimmed by 1 base and J by 0 bases. The donors were healthy, HIV-negative adults who had no recently reported acute infections or vaccinations. Every donor was a Caucasian adult living in Nashville, Tennessee, USA. Magnetic negative selection was used to enrich CD4+ T cells, after which naive cells were positively selected on CD45RA and the negative fraction became the memory subset. After blood collection by leukapheresis, PBMCs were isolated using Ficoll-Histopaque density gradient centrifugation and then cryopreserved in the vapor phase of liquid nitrogen. Analytical flow cytometry was used to check the purity and quantity of every magnetically sorted T cell population. Each sorted fraction had its genomic DNA isolated and then quantified by UV absorbance on a Nanodrop 2000c.

TCR CDR3 regions were amplified from genomic DNA by multiplex PCR using the deep immunoSEQ assay. Extracted genomic DNA from each cell subset was distributed evenly across all wells of several immunoSEQ 96-well plates, and each plate was treated as a replicate. For sorted subsets, around 200 ng genomic DNA, equal to 30,000 or so T cell genomes, was loaded into each replicate PCR. The purified libraries were quantified using a Qubit 3.0 fluorometer, sized with a Bioanalyzer 2100, and then quantified again using the KAPA Library Quantification kit. A separate single-read 150-cycle Illumina NextSeq 550 flow cell was used to sequence each immunoSEQ 96-well plate. The original pipeline was this. Because only junctional sequences without quality scores were contained in the immunoSEQ output, filtering matching that applied to full-length reads could not be performed. Sequences were annotated with PyIR, a Python wrapper for IgBLAST v1.9, using IMGT germline references to assign V/J genes and CDR3. Any read was removed if the V/J assignment was weak (E-value above 1e-6), the CDR3 was missing, or the read contained stop codons, out-of-frame junctions, or ambiguous translated residues. V3J clonotypes were defined as sequences sharing the same inferred V gene, J gene, and CDR3 amino acid sequence. Percentage overlap between repertoires was calculated by dividing the number of shared unique clonotypes by the size of the smaller repertoire. RTK rarefaction, the Chao1 estimator, and Recon v2.1 estimates of unobserved clonotypes were used to assess repertoire richness. OLGA was used to compute generation probabilities for all TCRbeta clonotypes that the gDNA method yielded from a handful of donors. Imported from immuneACCESS, the table was reduced by TCRdb to in-frame sequences with V and J called. These copies leave out some clones; in studies compared against another copy, an unresolved V gene accounts for under half, and the cause of the remainder is not known. That table is the source of V, J and clone size, and D and trimming were worked out from the DNA. The sample table lists 1.4 million or so clones, about 98.5% of them with a count of one. The ten largest account for roughly 0.36% of the sample.

The chain couples TRBV4-1 to TRBJ2-7, with 7 bases in between that match TRBD2. The material sequenced was naive CD4+ T cells sorted from blood. The cell subset or site label for this specimen denotes: CD45RA+ positively selected. The sequence derives from a young man in good health. For the CDR3, the sequence is CASSQVVRRESSYEQYF. The sequenced DNA: TGCGCCAGCAGCCAAGTGGTTCGGCGGGAGAGCTCCTACGAGCAGTACTTC.